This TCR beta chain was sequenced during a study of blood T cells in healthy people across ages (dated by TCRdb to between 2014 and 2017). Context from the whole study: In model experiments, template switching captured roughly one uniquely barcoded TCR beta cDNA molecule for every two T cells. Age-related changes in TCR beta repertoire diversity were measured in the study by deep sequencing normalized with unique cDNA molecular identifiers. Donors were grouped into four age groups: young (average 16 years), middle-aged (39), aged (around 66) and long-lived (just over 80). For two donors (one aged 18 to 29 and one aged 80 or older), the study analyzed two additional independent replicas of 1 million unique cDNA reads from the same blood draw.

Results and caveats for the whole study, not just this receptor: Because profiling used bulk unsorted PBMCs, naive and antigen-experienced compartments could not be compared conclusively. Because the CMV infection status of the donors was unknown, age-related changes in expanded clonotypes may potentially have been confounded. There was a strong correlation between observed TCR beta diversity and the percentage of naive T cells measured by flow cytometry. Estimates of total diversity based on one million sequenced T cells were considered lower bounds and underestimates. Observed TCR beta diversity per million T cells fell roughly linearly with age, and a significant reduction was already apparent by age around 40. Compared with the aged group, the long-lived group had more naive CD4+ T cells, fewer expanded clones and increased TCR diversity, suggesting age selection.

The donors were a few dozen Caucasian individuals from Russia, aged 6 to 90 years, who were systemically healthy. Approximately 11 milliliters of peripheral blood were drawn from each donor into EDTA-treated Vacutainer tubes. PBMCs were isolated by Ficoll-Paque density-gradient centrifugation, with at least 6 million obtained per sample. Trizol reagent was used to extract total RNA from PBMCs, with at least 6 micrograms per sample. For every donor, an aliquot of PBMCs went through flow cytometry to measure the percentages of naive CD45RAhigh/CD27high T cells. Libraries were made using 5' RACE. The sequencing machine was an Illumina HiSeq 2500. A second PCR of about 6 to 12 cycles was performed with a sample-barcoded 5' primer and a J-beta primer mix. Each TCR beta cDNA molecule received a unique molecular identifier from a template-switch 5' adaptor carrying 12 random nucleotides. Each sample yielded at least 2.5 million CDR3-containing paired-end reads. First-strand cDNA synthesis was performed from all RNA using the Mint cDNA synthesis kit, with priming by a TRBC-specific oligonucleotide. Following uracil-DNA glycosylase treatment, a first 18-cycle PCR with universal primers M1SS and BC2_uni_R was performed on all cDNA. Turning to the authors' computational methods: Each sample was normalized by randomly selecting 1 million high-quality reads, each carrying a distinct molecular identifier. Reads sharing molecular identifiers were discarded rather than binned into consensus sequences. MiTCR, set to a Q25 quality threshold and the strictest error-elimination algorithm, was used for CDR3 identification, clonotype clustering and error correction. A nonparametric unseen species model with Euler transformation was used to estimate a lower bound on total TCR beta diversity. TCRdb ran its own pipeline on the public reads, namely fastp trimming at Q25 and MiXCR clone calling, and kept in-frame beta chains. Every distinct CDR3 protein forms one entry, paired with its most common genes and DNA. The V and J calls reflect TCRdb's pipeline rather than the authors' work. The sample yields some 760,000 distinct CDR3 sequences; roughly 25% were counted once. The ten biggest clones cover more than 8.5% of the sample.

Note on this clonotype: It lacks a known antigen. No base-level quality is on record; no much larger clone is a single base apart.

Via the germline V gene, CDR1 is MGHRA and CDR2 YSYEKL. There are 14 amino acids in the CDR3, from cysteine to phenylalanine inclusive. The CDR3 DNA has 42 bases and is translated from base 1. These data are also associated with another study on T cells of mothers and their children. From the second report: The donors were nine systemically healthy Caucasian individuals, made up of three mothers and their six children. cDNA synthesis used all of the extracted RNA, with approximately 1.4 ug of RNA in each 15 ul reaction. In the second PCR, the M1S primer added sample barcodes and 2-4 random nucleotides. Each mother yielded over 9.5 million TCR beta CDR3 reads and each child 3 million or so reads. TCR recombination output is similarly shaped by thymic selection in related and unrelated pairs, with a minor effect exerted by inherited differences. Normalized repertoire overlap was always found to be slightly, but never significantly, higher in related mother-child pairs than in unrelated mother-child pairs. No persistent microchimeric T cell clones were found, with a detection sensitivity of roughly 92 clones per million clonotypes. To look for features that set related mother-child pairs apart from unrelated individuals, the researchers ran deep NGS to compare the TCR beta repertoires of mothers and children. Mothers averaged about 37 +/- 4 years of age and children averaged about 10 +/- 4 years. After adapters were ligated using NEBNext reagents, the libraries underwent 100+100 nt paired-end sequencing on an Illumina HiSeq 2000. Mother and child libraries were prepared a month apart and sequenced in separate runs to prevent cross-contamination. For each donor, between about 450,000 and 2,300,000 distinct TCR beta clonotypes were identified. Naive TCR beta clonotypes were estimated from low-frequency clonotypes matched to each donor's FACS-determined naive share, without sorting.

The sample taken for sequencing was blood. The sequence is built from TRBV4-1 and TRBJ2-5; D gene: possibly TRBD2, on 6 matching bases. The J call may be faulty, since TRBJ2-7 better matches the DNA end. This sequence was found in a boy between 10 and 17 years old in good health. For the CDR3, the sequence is CASSQGQRAYEQYF. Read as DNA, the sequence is TGCGCCAGCAGCCAAGGACAGCGGGCCTACGAGCAGTACTTC.